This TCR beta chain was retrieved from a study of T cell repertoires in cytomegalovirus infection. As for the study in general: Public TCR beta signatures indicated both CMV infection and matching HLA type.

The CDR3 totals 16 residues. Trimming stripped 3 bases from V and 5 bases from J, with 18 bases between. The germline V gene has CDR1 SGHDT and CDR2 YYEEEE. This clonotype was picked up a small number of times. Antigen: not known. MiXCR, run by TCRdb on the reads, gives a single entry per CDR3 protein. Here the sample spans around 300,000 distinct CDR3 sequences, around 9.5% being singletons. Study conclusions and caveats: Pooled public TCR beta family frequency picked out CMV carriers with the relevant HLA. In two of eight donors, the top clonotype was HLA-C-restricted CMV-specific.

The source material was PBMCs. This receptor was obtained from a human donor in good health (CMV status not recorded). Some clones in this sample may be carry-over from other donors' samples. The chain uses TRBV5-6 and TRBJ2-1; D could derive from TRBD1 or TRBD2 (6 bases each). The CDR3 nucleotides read TGTGCCAGCAGCTCCCAGGGGCTAGCGCAAAACAATGAGCAGTTCTTC. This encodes CASSSQGLAQNNEQFF.